This TCR beta chain stems from a study of Tregs in tolerant kidney transplant recipients. Using immunoSEQ multiplex PCR, the repertoire was profiled, and TCRdb retains in-frame clones only, with some absent. Here the sample spans tens of thousands of clones, 80% to 85% being singletons. V gave up 5 bases and J gave up 7 bases, with 19 bases separating them. CDR1 and CDR2 from the germline V gene are SEHNR and FQNEAQ (reference sequence). This CDR3 contains 15 residues. This rearrangement joins TRBV7-9 to TRBJ2-3, with D uncertain. The sample taken for sequencing was CD4+ T cells from blood. The clonotype was recovered from a human donor in good health. The CDR3, as DNA: TGTGCCAGCAGCCCCGGCGGAGCCCGCGAGAATACGCAGTATTTT. Protein: CASSPGGARENTQYF.